This is a list of T cell receptor beta chains from one sample in a study of vaccination effects on CD4 cells after COVID-19. Produced via immunoSEQ multiplex PCR; TCRdb's table is partial and in-frame only. The data contain some 25,000 clones, more than 60% of them singletons. These receptors lack a known antigen. The input for sequencing was CD4+ T cells from PBMCs cultured with SARS-CoV-2 spike peptides, taken after COVID-19 vaccination. These receptor sequences come from a human donor who received a COVID-19 vaccine. CDR3s leave out the opening cysteine and the closing phenylalanine or tryptophan. Each record gives: D gene, V gene, CDR3 protein. A D gene is named only where the DNA matches it firmly.

>TRBD1|TRBV7-8
ATRGQDYGYT
>TRBD1|TRBV3-1/TRBV3-2
ASSQVPGQGRTDTQY
>-|TRBV6-1
ASSGPMGVRRNTGELF
>-|TRBV3-1/TRBV3-2
ASSPSQTGGYT
>TRBD2|TRBV7-2
ASSSSGTSGRAREQF
>-|TRBV29-1
SVGQGRFNEQF
>TRBD1|TRBV18
ASSPYRDRGGYT
>TRBD1|TRBV5-1
ASTLRQGENSPLH
>-|TRBV2
ASSDWGLTNTEAF
>-|TRBV5-1
ASSLVSAGSGNTIY
>TRBD1|TRBV6-5
ASRGDRYVYGYT
>-|TRBV6-5
ASRGGDTQY
>-|TRBV10-2
ASSAGMLRQPQH
>TRBD2|TRBV19
ASTRTSGGVAKNIQY
>-|TRBV6-5
ASSYSGIQETQY
>-|TRBV13
ASGTLNTEAF
>-|TRBV2
ASKKEAAAGNTIY
>-|TRBV6-2/TRBV6-3
ASGPASRDTIY
>-|TRBV5-5
ASSSYEQY
>-|TRBV16
ASSLRTASGPNL
>TRBD1|TRBV15
ATSRGQGNIQY
>TRBD1|TRBV18
ASSPLGQGGNTEAF
>-|TRBV9
ASSVGQGSAYEQY
>TRBD1|TRBV7-9
ASSLWTGGDEKLF
>-|TRBV5-4
ASSQSSGGDTEAF
>-|TRBV19
ASSIGQGNTGELF
>-|TRBV6-5
ASRSNYGYT
>TRBD2|TRBV19
ASSRTSGTYEQY